These 28 T cell receptor beta chains originate from one sample sequenced in a study of graft-versus-host responses after intestinal transplantation. This table comes from immunoSEQ multiplex PCR, and its TCRdb copy is limited to in-frame clones, with some not included. The sample lists some 130,000 clones, roughly nine tenths seen once, with 0.16% in the top ten. Their target antigens are unknown. The material sequenced was unstimulated CD4+ T cells sorted from spleen or lymph node cells, taken before intestinal transplant. The receptors stem from a human donor who received an intestinal transplant.

V gene TRBV19 combines with J gene TRBJ1-2, with D maybe TRBD1 (5 bases). CDR3 length: 15 residues. Trimming removed 9 bases from V and 0 bases from J, with 17 bases in between. Germline V gene data show CDR1 as LNHDA and CDR2 as SQIVND (reference sequence). CDR3 sequence: CASTLLGRTNYGYTF. The DNA for the CDR3 is TGTGCCAGCACCTTGTTGGGACGAACTAACTATGGCTACACCTTC.

The chain has TRBV2 and TRBJ1-1; 7 bases agree with TRBD1. Germline V lookup: CDR1 SNHLY, CDR2 FYNNEI. The V and J ends lost 9 bases and 6 bases, in that order; junction bases with no gene match: 7. The CDR3 is made up of 12 amino acids. DNA of the CDR3: TGTGCCAGTACACAGGGGATCGCTGAAGCTTTCTTT. Amino acids: CASTQGIAEAFF.

The V gene is TRBV14, the J gene TRBJ2-1; D is possibly TRBD1 (5 bases). Germline CDR1 reads SGHDN; CDR2 reads FVKESK. CDR3 length: 13 amino acids. With 1 base removed from V and 10 bases from J, the gap between germline ends came to 11 bases. The CDR3 nucleotides are TGTGCCAGCAGCCAAGGCGACCGACAGGAGCAGTTCTTC. Its protein product is CASSQGDRQEQFF.

This chain joins TRBV6-1 and TRBJ1-4; D call uncertain. CDR1 is MNHNS, CDR2 SASEGT, per germline. Between the trimmed V and J ends, which lost 6 bases and 3 bases, there was a span of 8 bases. CDR3 length: 13 residues. CDR3 bases: TGTGCCAGCAGAAAGGAGGCTAATGAAAAACTGTTTTTT. Translation gives CASRKEANEKLFF.

This clone has only one observation. The chain joins TRBV7-9 to TRBJ1-5; 12 bases fit TRBD1. The CDR3 has 18 amino acids. From germline, CDR1 is SEHNR and CDR2 FQNEAQ (reference sequence). J was trimmed by 9 bases and V by 2 bases; bases with no gene match: 14. In DNA form, the CDR3 reads TGTGCCAGCAGCTTATCCTCTGGGGGACAGGGGGCGATTTGGCCCCAGCATTTT. Amino acid sequence: CASSLSSGGQGAIWPQHF.

The V call is TRBV5-6, the J call TRBJ2-5; D remains ambiguous. The germline V gene has CDR1 SGHDT and CDR2 YYEEEE. The CDR3 sequence is 12 residues long. Trimming removed 0 bases at V and 5 bases at J, with 5 bases between. The CDR3: CASSLGRETQYF. CDR3 DNA: TGTGCCAGCAGCTTGGGTCGCGAGACCCAGTACTTC.

The count of this clone is one. The V and J genes are TRBV7-3 and TRBJ2-3, with 8 nucleotides matching TRBD2. V was pared by 0 bases and J by 1 base, with 0 bases of the junction left unmatched. The CDR3 consists of 15 residues. Germline loops: CDR1 SGHTA, CDR2 FQGTGA. The CDR3 DNA is TGTGCCAGCAGCTTAACTAGCGGGGGCACAGATACGCAGTATTTT. This codes for CASSLTSGGTDTQYF.

This sequence joins TRBV5-6 and TRBJ1-4; D not resolved. Trimming removed 4 bases at V and 0 bases at J, with 13 bases between. Germline V gene data show CDR1 as SGHDT and CDR2 as YYEEEE. This CDR3 has 16 amino acids. This CDR3 is CASSPGHSSTNEKLFF. CDR3 DNA: TGTGCCAGCAGCCCGGGCCATTCCTCAACTAATGAAAAACTGTTTTTT.

The rearrangement joins TRBV6-5 to TRBJ2-5; D could derive from TRBD1 or TRBD2 (7 bases each). Germline values: CDR1 MNHEY, CDR2 SVGAGI. Trimming took 5 bases from V and 5 from J, leaving 18 bases between them. The CDR3 runs 15 residues. The chain's CDR3 is CASSPGGGGGETQYF. The CDR3 nucleotides are TGTGCCAGCAGTCCCGGGGGAGGGGGCGGTGAGACCCAGTACTTC.

The CDR3 loop is CASSRLQGGGYTF. The CDR3 DNA is TGTGCCAGCAGCCGGCTACAGGGTGGCGGCTACACCTTC. This chain joins TRBV13 and TRBJ1-2, with D tentatively TRBD1 (6 bases). The CDR3 sequence is 13 residues long. Trimming left V 5 bases short and J 8 bases short, with 15 bases between. The V gene's germline CDR1 is PRHDT and CDR2 FYEKMQ (reference sequence). Full variable domain (outside the CDR3, taken from reference TRBV13 and TRBJ1-2): AAGVIQSPRHLIKEKRETATLKCYPIPRHDTVYWYQQGPGQDPQFLISFYEKMQSDKGSIPDRFSAQQFSDYHSELNMSSLELGDSALYFCASSRLQGGGYTFGSGTRLTVV.

This clone has a single count. The V gene is TRBV10-3, the J gene TRBJ2-7, with D possibly being TRBD1 or TRBD2 (5 bases each). Germline V lookup: CDR1 ENHRY, CDR2 SYGVKD. The CDR3 is 13 amino acids. Trimming pared 7 bases from V and 5 bases from J, leaving 15 bases between. The CDR3 loop reads CAIKPGTINEQYF. The CDR3 DNA is TGTGCCATCAAGCCCGGGACGATTAACGAGCAGTACTTC.

This chain connects TRBV6-6 to TRBJ1-5, with a tentative D call TRBD1 (6 bases). The CDR3 has 16 amino acids. Trimming took off 2 bases at V and 0 bases at J, with 11 bases between the two ends. Looked up from germline, CDR1 is MNHNY and CDR2 is SVGAGI (reference sequence). The CDR3 coding sequence is TGTGCCAGCAGTTACGTGGACAGAGATAGCAATCAGCCCCAGCATTTT. Protein product: CASSYVDRDSNQPQHF.

The chain employs TRBV15 and TRBJ2-7, with no clear D. Germline CDR1 and CDR2: LNHNV and YYDKDF (reference sequence). There are 15 residues in the CDR3. V dropped 2 bases and J dropped 3 bases, with 14 bases sitting between them. Here the CDR3 DNA reads TGTGCCACCAGCAGACTCCGGGCCGGCTTCTACGAGCAGTACTTC. This sequence encodes CATSRLRAGFYEQYF. Based on the CDR3 plus reference TRBV15 and TRBJ2-7, the full variable domain is DAMVIQNPRYQVTQFGKPVTLSCSQTLNHNVMYWYQQKSSQAPKLLFHYYDKDFNNEADTPDNFQSRRPNTSFCFLDIRSPGLGDTAMYLCATSRLRAGFYEQYFGPGTRLTVT.

The V gene is TRBV5-6, the J gene TRBJ1-1; 8 nucleotides align to TRBD1. The trim removed 0 bases at V and 4 bases at J, leaving 8 bases unmatched. This CDR3 contains 16 residues. Germline V lookup: CDR1 SGHDT, CDR2 YYEEEE. In DNA, the CDR3 is TGTGCCAGCAGCTTGGGGACAGGGAGTATCAGCACTGAAGCTTTCTTT. Protein sequence: CASSLGTGSISTEAFF.

The chain joins TRBV7-9 to TRBJ2-2; a weak D match, TRBD2 (6 bases). The length of the CDR3 is 15 residues. The ends were cut back, 3 bases at V and 4 bases at J, with 12 bases in the middle. From germline, CDR1 is SEHNR and CDR2 FQNEAQ (reference sequence). CDR3 region: CASSFMGRITGELFF. The CDR3 coding sequence is TGTGCCAGCAGCTTTATGGGGAGGATCACCGGGGAGCTGTTTTTT.

This chain uses TRBV5-1 with TRBJ1-1; D gene ambiguous. The CDR3 loop spans 13 amino acids. Trimming pared 2 bases from V and 2 bases from J, leaving 7 bases between. Germline assignment: CDR1 SGHRS and CDR2 YFSETQ. The CDR3 DNA is TGCGCCAGCAGCTTCGCCCCAAACACTGAAGCTTTCTTT. This gives the protein CASSFAPNTEAFF.

The chain links TRBV12-5 to TRBJ2-1; D uncertain. The CDR3 extends over 12 amino acids. V was pared by 0 bases and J by 8 bases, with 5 bases between. Germline V CDR1 and CDR2: LGHNT, FRNRAP. For the CDR3, the DNA is TGTGCTAGTGGTTTGGTACGGGATGAGCAGTTCTTC. It yields the protein CASGLVRDEQFF.

The V call is TRBV4-1, the J call TRBJ2-6; TRBD1 agrees at 10 bases. The CDR3 extends over 20 amino acids. Germline V gene sequence: CDR1 MGHRA, CDR2 YSYEKL. J gave up 4 bases and V 4 bases, and 16 bases lay outside the gene matches. CDR3 in amino acids: CASSLRPVGTGAFGANVLTF. The CDR3 DNA sequence: TGCGCCAGCAGCCTACGGCCGGTTGGGACAGGGGCCTTCGGGGCCAACGTCCTGACTTTC.

The chain carries TRBV6-1 and TRBJ2-7; D remains unclear. CDR1 and CDR2 from the germline V gene are MNHNS and SASEGT. CDR3 length: 11 amino acids. Trimming took 10 bases from V and 2 from J, leaving 9 bases between them. CDR3 in amino acids: CATRMAYEQYF. The CDR3 DNA follows: TGTGCCACCCGTATGGCCTACGAGCAGTACTTC.

CDR3: CASSPRTPYEKLFF. In DNA form, the CDR3 reads TGTGCCAGCAGTCCTCGGACCCCCTACGAAAAACTGTTTTTT. V gene TRBV6-1 combines with J gene TRBJ1-4; D is undetermined. This CDR3 comprises 14 residues. Germline CDR1 and CDR2: MNHNS and SASEGT. The V end was cut by 5 bases, the J end by 8 bases, with 15 bases between.

The rearrangement joins TRBV18 to TRBJ1-1; weak D call: TRBD1 (6 bases). The CDR3 is 13 amino acids. From germline, CDR1 is KGHSH and CDR2 LQKENI. Trimming shortened V by 5 bases and J by 1 base, and 8 bases separated the two germline ends. The CDR3 nucleotides are TGTGCCAGCTCAGTGGACAGGAACACTGAAGCTTTCTTT. Translation: CASSVDRNTEAFF. Variable domain in full (rest from reference TRBV18 and TRBJ1-1): NAGVMQNPRHLVRRRGQEARLRCSPMKGHSHVYWYRQLPEEGLKFMVYLQKENIIDESGMPKERFSAEFPKEGPSILRIQQVVRGDSAAYFCASSVDRNTEAFFGQGTRLTVV.

This chain links TRBV30 with TRBJ2-3; 7 bases agree with TRBD1. CDR3 length: 15 amino acids. Trimming removed 0 bases from V and 2 bases from J; junction bases left unmatched: 5. CDR1 is GTSNPN, CDR2 SVGIG, per germline (reference sequence). The CDR3 is CAWSVGGGLTDTQYF. The CDR3 DNA reads as TGTGCCTGGAGTGTAGGGGGCGGCCTCACAGATACGCAGTATTTT.

The rearrangement uses TRBV19 and TRBJ1-2; D is undetermined. The germline V gene encodes CDR1 LNHDA and CDR2 SQIVND (reference sequence). This CDR3 is built from 15 residues. The V and J ends lost 5 bases and 3 bases respectively, with 16 bases between them. CDR3 sequence (DNA): TGTGCCAGTAGTGTACCACGGAGTAGCTACTATGGCTACACCTTC. As protein: CASSVPRSSYYGYTF.

This clone was detected only a few times. The chain joins TRBV6-5 to TRBJ2-7; 7 bases line up with TRBD1. Germline CDR1 MNHEY, CDR2 SVGAGI. The junction had 7 bases not matched to a gene; V was cut back by 2 bases and J by 3 bases. This CDR3 is built from 15 residues. CDR3 loop: CASSYVGAGGYEQYF. The CDR3 nucleotides read TGTGCCAGCAGTTACGTTGGGGCAGGGGGCTACGAGCAGTACTTC.

In its sample, this clone was seen once. The rearrangement links TRBV18 to TRBJ1-1; D is undetermined. Germline values: CDR1 KGHSH, CDR2 LQKENI. The CDR3 is made up of 16 amino acids. V was pared by 1 base and J by 1 base, with 13 bases between. DNA of the CDR3: TGTGCCAGCTCACCACTTTTGGCAACGGAGAACACTGAAGCTTTCTTT. The encoded protein is CASSPLLATENTEAFF.

This chain links TRBV6-5 with TRBJ2-7; possible D gene TRBD1, 6 bases. The CDR3 runs to 12 residues. Per germline, CDR1 MNHEY and CDR2 SVGAGI. Between the trimmed V and J ends, which lost 2 bases and 6 bases, there was a span of 8 bases. The CDR3 is CASSYVGGEQYF. DNA of the CDR3: TGTGCCAGCAGTTACGTAGGGGGCGAGCAGTACTTC.

The chain links TRBV21-1 to TRBJ1-2; the table gives TRBD1 as D, unverified against the DNA. TRBV21-1 is recorded as a pseudogene. The CDR3 consists of 15 residues. In DNA, the CDR3 is TGTGCCAGCAGCAAAGCGAGTTCGACACCAAATGGCTACACCTTC. It yields the protein CASSKASSTPNGYTF.

The chain is built from TRBV4-2 and TRBJ1-1; D remains unclear. The V gene lost 0 bases and the J gene lost 5 bases, with 13 bases spanning the gap. The V gene's germline CDR1 is LGHNA and CDR2 YNFKEQ. CDR3 length equals 15 residues. The CDR3 DNA follows: TGTGCCAGCAGCCAAGAGTTAACAGCCTCGACTGAAGCTTTCTTT. Its protein product is CASSQELTASTEAFF.